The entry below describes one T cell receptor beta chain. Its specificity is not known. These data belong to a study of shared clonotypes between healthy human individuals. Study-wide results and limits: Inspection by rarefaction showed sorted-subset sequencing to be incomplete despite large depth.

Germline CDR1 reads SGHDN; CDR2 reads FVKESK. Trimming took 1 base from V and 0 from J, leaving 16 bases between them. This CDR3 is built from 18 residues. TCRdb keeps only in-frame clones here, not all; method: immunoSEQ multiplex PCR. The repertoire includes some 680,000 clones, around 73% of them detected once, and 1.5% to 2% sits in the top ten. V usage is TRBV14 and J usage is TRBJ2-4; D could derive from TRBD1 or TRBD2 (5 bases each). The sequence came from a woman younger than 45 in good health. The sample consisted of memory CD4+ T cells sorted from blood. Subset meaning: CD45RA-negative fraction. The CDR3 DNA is TGTGCCAGCAGCCAAGGGATTATTCGGGGCTTAGCCAAAAACATTCAGTACTTC. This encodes CASSQGIIRGLAKNIQYF.